The clone carrying this T cell receptor beta chain was counted a few times. The antigen is undetermined. Trimming cost V 5 bases and J 7 bases; bases outside gene matches: 6. Germline loops: CDR1 SGHAT, CDR2 FQNNGV. The CDR3 is 14 residues long. These data come from a study of cytomegalovirus exposure and HLA in healthy donors. The PCR had 60 Vbeta and 13 Jbeta primers. Assay: immunoSEQ multiplex PCR; the TCRdb copy retains only in-frame clones and omits some. The sample lists roughly 140,000 clones; roughly 85% were seen once. Study-level results: V- and J-gene trimming in TCR beta was tied to a missense DCLRE1C variant by an analysis performed later.

J is TRBJ2-1 and V is TRBV11-2, with 9 positions matching TRBD2. The TCR was taken from a woman aged 25 to 45 in good health and CMV-seronegative. The sequencing sample was made of PBMCs. The DNA for the CDR3 is TGTGCCAGCAGCCGCGGGGGGGCGGGGAATGAGCAGTTCTTC. Residues: CASSRGGAGNEQFF.